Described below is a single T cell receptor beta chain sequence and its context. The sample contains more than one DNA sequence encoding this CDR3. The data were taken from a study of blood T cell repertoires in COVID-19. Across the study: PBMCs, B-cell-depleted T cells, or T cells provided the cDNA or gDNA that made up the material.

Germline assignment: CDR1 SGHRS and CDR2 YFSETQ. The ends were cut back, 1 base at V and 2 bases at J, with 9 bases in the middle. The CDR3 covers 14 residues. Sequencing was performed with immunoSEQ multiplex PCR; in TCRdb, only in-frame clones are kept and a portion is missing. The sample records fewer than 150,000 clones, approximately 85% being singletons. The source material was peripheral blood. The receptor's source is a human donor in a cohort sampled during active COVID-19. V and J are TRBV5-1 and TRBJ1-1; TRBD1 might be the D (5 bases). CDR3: CASSLRQGNTEAFF. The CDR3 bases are TGCGCCAGCAGCTTGAGGCAGGGAAACACTGAAGCTTTCTTT.